Below, 17 T cell receptor beta chains from the same sample are listed, as sequenced in a study of T cells in tuberculosis. Time point noted: new active TB diagnosis, blood taken before or within 7 days of starting treatment. Only in-frame clones appear in the TCRdb table, and some are missing; sequencing was by immunoSEQ multiplex PCR. This table holds about 40,000 clones, 94% found once. The sample here was PBMCs, taken at tuberculosis diagnosis. The receptors come from an adult with tuberculosis.

CDR3: CASSPGQFQPQHF. CDR3 nucleotides: TGTGCCAGCTCACCCGGACAGTTCCAGCCCCAGCATTTT. The chain carries TRBV18 and TRBJ1-5; TRBD1 is a possible D gene (6 bases). V gave up 3 bases and J gave up 7 bases, with 10 bases separating them. Germline V CDR1 and CDR2: KGHSH, LQKENI. The CDR3 has 13 amino acids.

This chain connects TRBV9 to TRBJ2-3; 8 bases align to TRBD2. This CDR3 comprises 15 residues. Germline V gene lookup returns CDR1 SGDLS and CDR2 YYNGEE. J gave up 2 bases and V 0 bases, and 2 bases lay outside the gene matches. CDR3 protein: CASSVASGFTDTQYF. CDR3 nucleotide sequence: TGTGCCAGCAGCGTAGCTAGCGGGTTCACAGATACGCAGTATTTT.

V is TRBV6-1 and J is TRBJ2-1; a weak D match, TRBD2 (5 bases). CDR1 and CDR2 from the germline V gene are MNHNS and SASEGT. The CDR3 extends over 17 amino acids. The V gene lost 3 bases and the J gene lost 1 base, with 16 bases spanning the gap. CDR3 region: CASSDGMSISSYNEQFF. Written as DNA, the CDR3 is TGTGCCAGCAGTGACGGGATGAGCATAAGTTCCTACAATGAGCAGTTCTTC.

The chain joins TRBV11-3 to TRBJ2-3; 8 nucleotides line up with TRBD1. Germline lookup yields CDR1 SGHNT and CDR2 YENEEA. After removal of 1 base from V and 4 bases from J, the junction contained 7 bases not matched to a gene. CDR3 length equals 16 residues. CDR3 sequence (DNA): TGTGCCAGCAGCTTAGGATCGGACAGGGTAGCAGATACGCAGTATTTT. The encoded protein is CASSLGSDRVADTQYF.

The chain links TRBV20-1 to TRBJ1-2; TRBD1 is a possible D gene (6 bases). The CDR3 is 10 amino acids. Germline values: CDR1 DFQATT, CDR2 SNEGSKA (reference sequence). V was trimmed by 5 bases and J by 8 bases, leaving 9 bases between them. CDR3 DNA sequence: TGCAGTGCTGGACAGTTCGGCTACACCTTC. It specifies CSAGQFGYTF.

This clone was detected once. The chain employs TRBV6-5 and TRBJ1-4; 8 bases align to TRBD1. The V gene end was trimmed by 8 bases and the J gene end by 10 bases; junction bases not matched to a gene: 9. Germline V gene sequence: CDR1 MNHEY, CDR2 SVGAGI. This CDR3 is 13 amino acids long. CDR3 coding DNA: TGTGCCAGCTGGACAGGGAGGGTCGGAAAACTGTTTTTT. Protein sequence: CASWTGRVGKLFF.

This clone was observed once. The V gene is TRBV7-8, the J gene TRBJ2-7; TRBD1 might be the D (5 bases). V shed 5 bases and J shed 2 bases, with 31 bases lying between them. CDR1 and CDR2 (germline): SGHVS, FQNEAQ. This CDR3 is built from 20 residues. The CDR3 sequence: CASSPPDSGARQTYPYEQYF. The CDR3 nucleotides are TGTGCCAGCAGCCCCCCCGACAGTGGGGCGCGCCAGACGTACCCCTACGAGCAGTACTTC.

This sequence joins TRBV27 and TRBJ1-6, with a possible D match to TRBD1 (5 bases). Trimming took off 5 bases at V and 5 bases at J, with 10 bases between the two ends. Germline values: CDR1 MNHEY, CDR2 SMNVEV (reference sequence). The CDR3 length is 14 residues. The CDR3 is CASSGYRNNSPLHF. The CDR3 DNA reads as TGTGCCAGCAGTGGCTACAGGAATAATTCACCCCTCCACTTT.

The rearrangement joins TRBV5-1 to TRBJ2-5; 9 bases match TRBD1. V was pared by 3 bases and J by 7 bases, with 4 bases of the junction left unmatched. CDR3 length: 13 amino acids. Germline loops: CDR1 SGHRS, CDR2 YFSETQ. The CDR3 nucleotides read TGCGCCAGCAGCTCGGACAGGGGTCGGACCCAGTACTTC. Translation: CASSSDRGRTQYF.

This clone appeared once. V is TRBV6-6 and J is TRBJ1-2; perhaps TRBD1 as D (5 bases). The CDR3 spans 14 residues. Trimming shortened V by 4 bases and J by 7 bases, and 16 bases separated the two germline ends. Germline loops: CDR1 MNHNY, CDR2 SVGAGI (reference sequence). The CDR3 DNA sequence: TGTGCCAGCAGTTTTAATAGGGGCCAGGGTGGCTACACCTTC. Its protein is CASSFNRGQGGYTF.

The chain links TRBV15 to TRBJ2-1; 9 bases agree with TRBD2. The CDR3 is made up of 17 amino acids. V shed 3 bases and J 9 bases; nucleotides not matched to a gene: 15. Germline CDR1 and CDR2: LNHNV and YYDKDF (reference sequence). The CDR3 is CATSRATLAGAWGEQFF. CDR3 nucleotide sequence: TGTGCCACCAGCAGGGCTACTTTAGCGGGGGCTTGGGGTGAGCAGTTCTTC.

This rearrangement joins TRBV28 to TRBJ2-7; 9 bases fit TRBD2. Germline V lookup: CDR1 MDHEN, CDR2 SYDVKM. There are 19 residues in the CDR3. J lost 0 bases, V lost 4 bases, and 16 bases had no gene match. For the CDR3, the DNA is TGTGCCAGCAGTTCCCCATCAACAGCGGGGGGCCTTAGCTCCTACGAGCAGTACTTC. It codes for CASSSPSTAGGLSSYEQYF.

The gene calls are TRBV30 and TRBJ1-1; tentatively, D is TRBD1 (6 bases). The V end was cut by 2 bases, the J end by 4 bases, with 14 bases between. CDR3 length: 14 amino acids. Germline V lookup: CDR1 GTSNPN, CDR2 SVGIG (reference sequence). The CDR3, as DNA: TGTGCCTGGAGTCCGGACAGTCGCACCACTGAAGCTTTCTTT. Protein sequence: CAWSPDSRTTEAFF.

This chain joins TRBV11-2 and TRBJ1-2; 7 nucleotides agree with TRBD1. The J segment lost 2 bases and the V segment lost 5 bases, leaving 8 bases of the junction unmatched. Per germline, CDR1 SGHAT and CDR2 FQNNGV. The CDR3 runs 15 residues. The CDR3 bases are TGTGCCAGCAGCACACACAGGGGCCCGAACTATGGCTACACCTTC. Translation gives CASSTHRGPNYGYTF.

CDR3 sequence reads: CASSPSDRYSSYNEQFF. The CDR3 region has the DNA TGTGCCAGCTCACCATCCGACAGGTACAGCTCCTACAATGAGCAGTTCTTC. V is TRBV18 and J is TRBJ2-1; possible D gene TRBD1, 6 bases. The CDR3 loop spans 17 amino acids. CDR1 and CDR2 (germline): KGHSH, LQKENI. Trimming cost V 2 bases and J 0 bases, with 14 bases left between them. Based on the CDR3 plus reference TRBV18 and TRBJ2-1, the full variable domain is NAGVMQNPRHLVRRRGQEARLRCSPMKGHSHVYWYRQLPEEGLKFMVYLQKENIIDESGMPKERFSAEFPKEGPSILRIQQVVRGDSAAYFCASSPSDRYSSYNEQFFGPGTRLTVL.

The table lists this clone with a few counts. The chain has TRBV7-2 and TRBJ2-7, with a possible D match to TRBD1 (6 bases). The V gene lost 5 bases and the J gene lost 2 bases, with 13 bases spanning the gap. Germline CDR1 is SGHTA and CDR2 is FQGNSA. The CDR3 runs to 14 residues. CDR3 amino acids: CASSANRDPYEQYF. Here the CDR3 DNA reads TGTGCCAGCAGCGCAAACAGGGACCCCTACGAGCAGTACTTC.

The chain carries TRBV20-1 and TRBJ2-1; tentative D call: TRBD2 (6 bases). The ends were cut back, 8 bases at V and 5 bases at J, with 10 bases in the middle. The CDR3 length is 11 residues. CDR1 and CDR2 from the germline V gene are DFQATT and SNEGSKA (reference sequence). The CDR3 DNA reads as TGCAGTTGCGGCGGGGACAATGAGCAGTTCTTC. Protein: CSCGGDNEQFF.